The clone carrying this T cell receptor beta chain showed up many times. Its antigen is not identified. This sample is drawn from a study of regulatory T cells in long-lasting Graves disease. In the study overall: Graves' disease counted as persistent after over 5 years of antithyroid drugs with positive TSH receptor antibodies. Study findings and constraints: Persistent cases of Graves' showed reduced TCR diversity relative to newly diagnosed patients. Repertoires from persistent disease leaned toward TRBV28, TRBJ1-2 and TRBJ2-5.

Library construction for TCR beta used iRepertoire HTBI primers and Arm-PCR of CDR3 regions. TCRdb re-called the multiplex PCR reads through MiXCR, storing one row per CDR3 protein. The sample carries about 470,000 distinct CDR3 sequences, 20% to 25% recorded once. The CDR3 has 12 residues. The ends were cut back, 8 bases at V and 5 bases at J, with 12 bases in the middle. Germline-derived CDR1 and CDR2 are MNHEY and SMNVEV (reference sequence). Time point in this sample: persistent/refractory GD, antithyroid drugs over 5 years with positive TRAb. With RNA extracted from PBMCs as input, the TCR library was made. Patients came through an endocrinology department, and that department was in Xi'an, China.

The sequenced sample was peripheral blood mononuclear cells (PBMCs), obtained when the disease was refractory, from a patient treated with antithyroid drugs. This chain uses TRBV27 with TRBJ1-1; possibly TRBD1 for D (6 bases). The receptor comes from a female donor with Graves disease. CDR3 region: CASFNRVTEAFF. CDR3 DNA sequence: TGTGCCAGCTTTAACAGGGTGACTGAAGCTTTCTTT.